This T cell receptor beta chain was recovered during a study of blood T cell repertoires in COVID-19. Study in general: Sites in the United States, Italy and Spain provided acute and convalescent COVID-19 samples. T cells, B-cell-depleted T cells, or PBMCs provided the cDNA or gDNA that served as material.

Per the original methods: Cell counts per sample came from amplifying reference gene primers. Data came from immunoSEQ multiplex PCR; TCRdb stores just in-frame clones and leaves some out. V and J calls and clone size are given by that table; D and trimming were obtained from the DNA. There are 55,000 to 65,000 clones in the sample; 85% to 90% occur only once, and approximately 8.8% lies in the top ten. Germline loops: CDR1 MNHEY, CDR2 SVGEGT. With V trimmed by 6 bases and J by 2 bases, 7 bases remained unmatched. The CDR3 loop spans 15 amino acids. The TCR was taken from a human donor with active COVID-19. The donor label of this sample is uncertain. Sequencing used peripheral blood. The V and J genes are TRBV6-2 or TRBV6-3 and TRBJ2-1, with TRBD2 identical over 7 bases. The CDR3 sequence is CASSQTGTTYNEQFF. CDR3 DNA sequence: TGTGCCAGCAGCCAAACCGGGACTACCTACAATGAGCAGTTCTTC.